The TCR beta chain under discussion was sequenced for a study of T cells after yellow fever vaccination. V lost 4 bases and J 0 bases, leaving 10 bases between the germline ends. The CDR3 is made up of 15 amino acids. The germline V gene has CDR1 MNHGY and CDR2 SAAAGT. Concerning this clonotype itself: Its antigen is currently unknown.

The study made its TCR cDNA through 5'RACE template switching. That step introduced a universal primer site along with UMIs. A single record per CDR3 protein comes from TCRdb applying MiXCR to the 5' RACE reads. Of under 600,000 distinct CDR3 sequences in the sample, approximately 13% are singletons; the top ten hold about 14%. Study-level points and caveats: Clonotype sharing between CD4 and CD8 compartments was small. Clones that expanded after primary vaccination mostly reappeared after the booster (around 96% CD4, roughly 90% CD8).

This material consisted of PBMCs, taken on the day of the yellow fever booster vaccination. The clonotype comes from a man aged 25-40 years who received the YFV17D yellow fever vaccine. The V call is TRBV6-8, the J call TRBJ2-1, with D hard to call. The CDR3 protein is CASSSGVFSYNEQFF. In nucleotides, the CDR3 is TGTGCCAGCAGTTCAGGAGTCTTCTCCTACAATGAGCAGTTCTTC.